These 4 T cell receptor beta chains originate from one sample sequenced in a study of PD-1 blockade in classical Hodgkin lymphoma. Repertoires were generated with immunoSEQ multiplex PCR, while TCRdb's copy carries only in-frame clones and drops some. The data contain fewer than 20,000 clones, around 80% of them seen just once; the ten biggest clones take up about two fifths. In every patient, relapse followed autologous stem cell transplantation, while exposure to brentuximab vedotin differed. The sequencing here drew on peripheral blood mononuclear cells (PBMCs), taken before the second cycle of nivolumab. These receptors were collected from a human donor with classical Hodgkin lymphoma.

In this sample, this clone turned up a few times. The V gene is TRBV6-5, the J gene TRBJ2-3; 9 positions agree with TRBD2. This CDR3 comprises 15 residues. V was clipped by 6 bases and J by 4 bases; unmatched bases: 8. Germline CDR1 is MNHEY and CDR2 is SVGAGI. CDR3 region: CASSRAGGMPDTQYF. CDR3 DNA sequence: TGTGCCAGCAGCCGAGCGGGGGGCATGCCAGATACGCAGTATTTT.

In this sample, this clone turned up a few times. V and J are TRBV6-1 and TRBJ2-6; perhaps TRBD1 as D (6 bases). The CDR3 consists of 15 residues. The V end lost 2 bases, the J end lost 1 base, and 6 bases lay between the germline ends. Germline CDR1 and CDR2: MNHNS and SASEGT. The CDR3 bases are TGTGCCAGCAGTGAAACAGGGTCTGGGGCCAACGTCCTGACTTTC. This codes for CASSETGSGANVLTF.

The gene calls are TRBV10-1 and TRBJ2-4; D unresolved. CDR1 WNHNN and CDR2 SYGVQD come from the germline V gene (reference sequence). This CDR3 has 14 amino acids. V lost 3 bases, J lost 5 bases, and 11 bases lay in between. CDR3 coding DNA: TGCGCCAGCAGTGATGGGGTAAAGGAAAACATTCAGTACTTC. Translating gives CASSDGVKENIQYF.

This chain uses TRBV5-1 with TRBJ1-2; D remains ambiguous. CDR3 length equals 14 residues. V was cut by 0 bases and J by 3 bases, with 9 bases left in between. From germline, CDR1 is SGHRS and CDR2 YFSETQ. The CDR3 here is CASSLDRGDYGYTF. The CDR3 DNA reads TGCGCCAGCAGCTTGGATCGGGGAGACTATGGCTACACCTTC.